This T cell receptor (beta chain) was observed in a study of PD-L1 blockade in urothelial cancer. Study-level results: Durable-benefit cases showed more tumor-associated blood clone expansion at 3 weeks.

This clone was seen a handful of times. What it binds is not known. Germline-derived CDR1 and CDR2 are SGHVS and FQNEAQ. The CDR3 is made up of 14 amino acids. Trimming removed 5 bases from V and 6 bases from J; junction bases left unmatched: 4. Time point defined: pretreatment peripheral blood. Sequencing used immunoSEQ multiplex PCR; TCRdb keeps in-frame clones, though not all of them. The table shows approximately 86,000 clones, with around four fifths occurring only once. The receptor was isolated from a man aged 35-49 years with urothelial cancer. V usage is TRBV7-8 and J usage is TRBJ2-3; the match to TRBD2 covers 11 bases. Source: PBMCs, taken around atezolizumab (anti-PD-L1) treatment. The CDR3 DNA is TGTGCCAGCAGCCCCAGACTAGCGGGGGATACGCAGTATTTT. Translation: CASSPRLAGDTQYF.